These 24 T cell receptor beta chains share one sample of origin, sequenced in a study of shared T cell receptors in the human thymus. Data came from immunoSEQ multiplex PCR; TCRdb stores just in-frame clones and leaves some out. The sample lists hundreds of thousands of clones, approximately 80% occurring once. These data were also reused for a study on human thymus T cells.

Sequenced: thymocytes. The receptors come from a boy under three years old with a congenital heart defect.

The rearrangement joins TRBV2 to TRBJ2-7, with 7 bases fitting TRBD1. Germline CDR1 is SNHLY and CDR2 is FYNNEI. V dropped 10 bases and J dropped 6; count of bases not matched to a gene: 15. The CDR3 has 14 amino acids. CDR3 bases: TGTGCCACCGTGCCTGGACAGGACCCCTTCGAGCAGTACTTC. It yields the protein CATVPGQDPFEQYF. Looking up the rest from reference TRBV2 and TRBJ2-7 gives the full variable domain: EPEVTQTPSHQVTQMGQEVILRCVPISNHLYFYWYRQILGQKVEFLVSFYNNEISEKSEIFDDQFSVERPDGSNFTLKIRSTKLEDSAMYFCATVPGQDPFEQYFGPGTRLTVT.

This rearrangement joins TRBV7-2 to TRBJ2-7; 8 bases line up with TRBD1. Germline CDR1 SGHTA, CDR2 FQGNSA. CDR3 length equals 15 residues. The ends lost 4 bases at V and 2 bases at J; junction bases unmatched: 7. The CDR3 loop is CASSSYRGIPYEQYF. In DNA form, the CDR3 reads TGTGCCAGCAGCTCCTACAGGGGGATTCCCTACGAGCAGTACTTC.

The chain is built from TRBV7-9 and TRBJ2-7; 7 bases line up with TRBD2. Germline V CDR1 and CDR2: SEHNR, FQNEAQ (reference sequence). The J segment lost 3 bases and the V segment lost 1 base, leaving 9 bases of the junction unmatched. The CDR3 length is 16 residues. In DNA, the CDR3 is TGTGCCAGCAGCTTAGAACCCCCTAGCGGCCTCTACGAGCAGTACTTC. It codes for CASSLEPPSGLYEQYF.

The CDR3 protein is CASSPGQGGGNTIYF. The CDR3 bases are TGTGCCAGTAGTCCCGGACAGGGTGGTGGAAACACCATATATTTT. The genes are TRBV19 and TRBJ1-3; TRBD1 matches at 8 bases. Trimming at V came to 5 bases and at J to 3 bases, leaving 6 bases not matched to a gene. In germline, CDR1 is LNHDA, CDR2 SQIVND (reference sequence). This CDR3 is 15 amino acids long. The variable domain in full, with the rest retrieved from reference TRBV19 and TRBJ1-3, is DGGITQSPKYLFRKEGQNVTLSCEQNLNHDAMYWYRQDPGQGLRLIYYSQIVNDFQKGDIAEGYSVSREKKESFPLTVTSAQKNPTAFYLCASSPGQGGGNTIYFGEGSWLTVV.

This clone is a singleton in its sample. The chain combines TRBV29-1 with TRBJ1-1, with D tentatively TRBD1 (5 bases). The germline V gene has CDR1 SQVTM and CDR2 ANQGSEA. V gave up 0 bases and J gave up 4 bases, with 15 bases separating them. The CDR3 length is 15 residues. This CDR3 reads CSVEDSPGGGTEAFF. CDR3 bases: TGCAGCGTTGAAGATTCCCCCGGGGGTGGCACTGAAGCTTTCTTT.

The chain couples TRBV6-1 to TRBJ1-5; TRBD1 aligns across 12 bases. The junction had 9 bases not matched to a gene; V was cut back by 1 base and J by 5 bases. Germline CDR1 and CDR2: MNHNS and SASEGT. The CDR3 is made up of 18 amino acids. Here the CDR3 reads CASSEEGDRGRRDQPQHF. CDR3 sequence (DNA): TGTGCCAGCAGTGAAGAAGGGGACAGGGGGCGCCGGGATCAGCCCCAGCATTTT.

The chain uses TRBV4-3 and TRBJ2-5; TRBD2 matches at 7 bases. V lost 1 base, J lost 1 base, and 6 bases stayed unmatched. The CDR3 runs 16 residues. Germline lookup yields CDR1 LGHNA and CDR2 YSLEER. CDR3 in amino acids: CASSQVEGGPQETQYF. The CDR3, as DNA: TGCGCCAGCAGCCAAGTTGAGGGAGGGCCCCAAGAGACCCAGTACTTC.

V gene TRBV2 combines with J gene TRBJ1-1; a possible D gene is TRBD1 (6 bases). The ends were cut back, 7 bases at V and 2 bases at J, with 11 bases in the middle. Looked up from germline, CDR1 is SNHLY and CDR2 is FYNNEI. This CDR3 has 13 amino acids. CDR3 sequence reads: CASIRTDNTEAFF. The DNA for the CDR3 is TGTGCCAGCATCCGGACAGATAACACTGAAGCTTTCTTT.

The chain uses TRBV30 and TRBJ2-2; TRBD2 matches at 11 bases. The CDR3 is 15 residues long. V was pared by 0 bases and J by 4 bases, with 1 base of the junction left unmatched. Looked up from germline, CDR1 is GTSNPN and CDR2 is SVGIG (reference sequence). The CDR3: CAWSVLAGGTGELFF. The CDR3 DNA sequence: TGTGCCTGGAGTGTGCTAGCGGGAGGCACCGGGGAGCTGTTTTTT.

This rearrangement joins TRBV6-1 to TRBJ2-4, with D tentatively TRBD2 (6 bases). Deletions cut 0 bases from V and 8 bases from J, with 23 bases between. The CDR3 is made up of 18 amino acids. Germline CDR1 and CDR2: MNHNS and SASEGT. The CDR3 sequence is CASSEALPSLASQDIQYF. The CDR3 bases are TGTGCCAGCAGTGAAGCCCTGCCTTCCCTAGCGTCCCAGGACATTCAGTACTTC.

In this sample, this clone turned up a few times. This chain connects TRBV5-6 to TRBJ2-7; perhaps TRBD1 as D (8 bases). The CDR3 length is 15 residues. The germline V gene encodes CDR1 SGHDT and CDR2 YYEEEE. Trimming removed 0 bases from V and 6 bases from J, with 16 bases in between. CDR3 loop: CASSLGTGWEGEQYF. CDR3 DNA: TGTGCCAGCAGCTTGGGGACAGGGTGGGAGGGCGAGCAGTACTTC.

This sequence joins TRBV28 and TRBJ2-3; D possibly corresponds to TRBD2 (5 bases). This CDR3 has 15 amino acids. The V end was cut by 5 bases, the J end by 1 base, with 13 bases between. Germline assignment: CDR1 MDHEN and CDR2 SYDVKM. CDR3 protein: CASSQLGGGTDTQYF. CDR3 sequence (DNA): TGTGCCAGCAGTCAACTAGGCGGAGGCACAGATACGCAGTATTTT.

The chain couples TRBV18 to TRBJ2-7, with TRBD1 matching over 8 bases. Germline values: CDR1 KGHSH, CDR2 LQKENI. The ends lost 4 bases at V and 4 bases at J; junction bases unmatched: 12. The CDR3 totals 16 residues. The CDR3 sequence: CASSLSSGQGFYEQYF. Written as DNA, the CDR3 is TGTGCCAGCTCACTATCGTCCGGACAGGGTTTTTACGAGCAGTACTTC.

The chain links TRBV28 to TRBJ2-7; D is possibly TRBD1 (6 bases). Germline values: CDR1 MDHEN, CDR2 SYDVKM. Trimming took off 5 bases at V and 3 bases at J, with 11 bases between the two ends. The CDR3 length is 13 residues. CDR3 DNA sequence: TGTGCCAGCAGTACACGGGACAACTACGAGCAGTACTTC. This codes for CASSTRDNYEQYF.

The chain employs TRBV7-8 and TRBJ2-5, with D possibly TRBD2 on 6 matching bases. The germline V gene encodes CDR1 SGHVS and CDR2 FQNEAQ. This CDR3 spans 13 amino acids. V dropped 5 bases and J dropped 4 bases, with 11 bases sitting between them. For the CDR3, the DNA is TGTGCCAGCAGCCCCCGACTAGTAGAGACCCAGTACTTC. As protein: CASSPRLVETQYF.

This rearrangement joins TRBV30 to TRBJ1-1; possible D gene TRBD1, 6 bases. The germline V gene has CDR1 GTSNPN and CDR2 SVGIG (reference sequence). Trimming left V 3 bases short and J 6 bases short, with 17 bases between. The CDR3 has 14 residues. The CDR3 loop reads CAWSRTGPGAEAFF. The CDR3 DNA reads TGTGCCTGGAGCAGAACAGGGCCCGGCGCTGAAGCTTTCTTT.

The CDR3 protein is CASSDGQSRGPTRLYF. Written as DNA, the CDR3 is TGTGCCAGCAGTGACGGCCAGTCCAGAGGCCCAACTCGATTGTACTTC. V usage is TRBV6-4 and J usage is TRBJ2-5; D is unclear. CDR3 length: 16 residues. Germline values: CDR1 MRHNA, CDR2 SNTAGT. V was cut by 2 bases and J by 13 bases, with 26 bases left in between.

The rearrangement uses TRBV4-1 and TRBJ2-5, with TRBD2 identical over 8 bases. The V gene end was trimmed by 0 bases and the J gene end by 4 bases; junction bases not matched to a gene: 7. In germline, CDR1 is MGHRA, CDR2 YSYEKL. This CDR3 has 16 residues. The CDR3: CASSQETLLAGETQYF. The CDR3 DNA is TGCGCCAGCAGCCAAGAGACCCTTCTAGCGGGAGAGACCCAGTACTTC.

V gene TRBV28 combines with J gene TRBJ2-7; TRBD1 agrees at 10 bases. CDR1 and CDR2 from the germline V gene are MDHEN and SYDVKM. This CDR3 comprises 14 residues. J gave up 4 bases and V 7 bases, and 7 bases lay outside the gene matches. As DNA, the CDR3 is TGTGCCAGCAACCCGACAGGGGGCAAGTACGAGCAGTACTTC. Translation gives CASNPTGGKYEQYF.

This sequence joins TRBV5-6 and TRBJ2-1; the D is unclear. The V and J ends lost 3 bases and 0 bases respectively, with 7 bases between them. This CDR3 contains 14 residues. Germline V gives CDR1 SGHDT, CDR2 YYEEEE. The CDR3 loop reads CASSSVVSYNEQFF. Written as DNA, the CDR3 is TGTGCCAGCAGCTCGGTCGTCTCCTACAATGAGCAGTTCTTC.

The V call is TRBV6-6, the J call TRBJ1-2; no clear D. The V and J ends lost 2 bases and 7 bases respectively, with 8 bases between them. Germline CDR1 MNHNY, CDR2 SVGAGI (reference sequence). The CDR3 runs 12 residues. CDR3 DNA: TGTGCCAGCAGTTACAAGTCTACTGGCTACACCTTC. Translating it yields CASSYKSTGYTF.

The chain combines TRBV7-2 with TRBJ2-5, with a possible D match to TRBD1 (7 bases). CDR1 and CDR2 (germline): SGHTA, FQGNSA. V lost 5 bases, J lost 5 bases, and 24 bases lay in between. The length of the CDR3 is 17 residues. The CDR3 loop is CASSQPTGEDVCETQYF. Here the CDR3 DNA reads TGTGCCAGCAGCCAACCTACAGGGGAGGACGTGTGTGAGACCCAGTACTTC.

The rearrangement links TRBV4-1 to TRBJ2-3; perhaps TRBD2 as D (6 bases). V lost 0 bases and J lost 0, with 13 bases in between. Germline V lookup: CDR1 MGHRA, CDR2 YSYEKL. The length of the CDR3 is 17 residues. CDR3 DNA: TGCGCCAGCAGCCAAGAATCCAGCGGGCAAAGCACAGATACGCAGTATTTT. Translation gives CASSQESSGQSTDTQYF.

The chain couples TRBV12-5 to TRBJ1-5, with D tentatively TRBD1 (5 bases). This CDR3 spans 17 amino acids. The germline V and J ends were trimmed by 4 bases and 3 bases, with 19 bases remaining between them. In germline, CDR1 is LGHNT, CDR2 FRNRAP. The CDR3 coding sequence is TGTGCTAGTGGTTCACCCGCGTCAGGGAAGCCCAATCAGCCCCAGCATTTT. Encoded protein: CASGSPASGKPNQPQHF.